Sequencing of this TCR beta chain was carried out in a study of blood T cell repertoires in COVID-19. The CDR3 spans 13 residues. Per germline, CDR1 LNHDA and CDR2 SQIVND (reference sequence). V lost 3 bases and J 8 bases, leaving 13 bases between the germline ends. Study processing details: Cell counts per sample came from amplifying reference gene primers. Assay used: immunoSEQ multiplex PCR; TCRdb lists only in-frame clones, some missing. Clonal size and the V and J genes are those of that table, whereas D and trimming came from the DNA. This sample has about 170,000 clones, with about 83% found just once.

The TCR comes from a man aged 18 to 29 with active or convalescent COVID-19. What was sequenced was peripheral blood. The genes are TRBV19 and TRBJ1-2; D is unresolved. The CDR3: CASSILGPGGYTF. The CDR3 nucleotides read TGTGCCAGTAGTATCCTGGGCCCTGGGGGCTACACCTTC.